These T cell receptor beta chains were read from a single sample in a study of CD8 T cells in Susac syndrome. MiXCR, applied by TCRdb to the immunoSEQ multiplex PCR reads, yields one record per CDR3 protein. The repertoire includes under 200,000 distinct CDR3 sequences, 95% of them detected once, and 0.08% to 0.11% sits in the top ten. Source material: CD4+ T cells from PBMCs. All receptors derive from a human donor in good health. CDR3s include the opening cysteine and the closing phenylalanine or tryptophan. A D gene is named only where the DNA matches it firmly. Expanded clones are given a class, and other clones once, few, many or no size at all.

>TRBD2|TRBJ2-3|TRBV3-1|NA
TGTGCCAGCAGCCAAGAGATGGCTAGCGGAAATACGCAGTATTTT
CASSQEMASGNTQYF
>TRBD2|TRBJ2-6|TRBV7-2|NA
TGTGCCAGCAGCTTAGCCGGGGGGGACGGGGCCAACGTCCTGACTTTC
CASSLAGGDGANVLTF
>TRBD2|TRBJ2-3|TRBV7-8|NA
TGTGCCGCGAACGGCCGCATCCAGACAAGCGGGGGGAGCACAGATACGCAGTATTTT
CAANGRIQTSGGSTDTQYF
>NA|TRBJ1-5|TRBV30|NA
TGTGCCTGGAGTTCCGGGGATTCTCAGCCCCAGCATTTT
CAWSSGDSQPQHF
>NA|TRBJ2-1|TRBV3-1|NA
TGTGCCAGCAGCCAGGTTCAGGGGAATGAGCAGTTCTTC
CASSQVQGNEQFF
>NA|TRBJ1-1|TRBV12-3/TRBV12-4|NA
TGTGCCAGCAGTATTCAGGGCCACGGCACTGAAGCTTTCTTT
CASSIQGHGTEAFF
>TRBD1|TRBJ1-2|TRBV20-1|NA
TGCAGTGCTAGATACTCTGGGACAGGGATCTATGGCTACACCTTC
CSARYSGTGIYGYTF
>NA|TRBJ2-1|TRBV10-3|NA
TGTGCCATCTCCGATCGACTAGTTCCTCCTAACAATGAGCAGTTCTTC
CAISDRLVPPNNEQFF
>NA|TRBJ2-3|TRBV6-2/TRBV6-3|NA
TGTGCCAGCAGTCGAGATGCCAGCACAGATACGCAGTATTTT
CASSRDASTDTQYF
>NA|TRBJ2-3|TRBV20-1|NA
TGCAGTGCTAGAAACGCCGGTGAGCTTCAAGATACGCAGTATTTT
CSARNAGELQDTQYF
>TRBD1|TRBJ2-3|TRBV6-1|NA
TGTGCCAGCAGTGAATGGAGGGGGACAGGGATAAGCACAGATACGCAGTATTTT
CASSEWRGTGISTDTQYF
>NA|TRBJ2-1|TRBV20-1|NA
TGCAGTGCTAGAGACCCTTCCCGGGGCAATGAGCAGTTCTTC
CSARDPSRGNEQFF
>TRBD1|TRBJ2-5|TRBV6-1|NA
TGTGCCAGCAGTGACGCGTCAGGGGGAAAACAGACCCAGTACTTC
CASSDASGGKQTQYF
>TRBD2|TRBJ2-1|TRBV24-1|NA
TGTGCCACCAGTGACCCCCTAGCGGGCTCCTACAATGAGCAGTTCTTC
CATSDPLAGSYNEQFF
>NA|TRBJ2-1|TRBV6-6|NA
TGTGCCAGCAGTATGTTAGCCTACAATGAGCAGTTCTTC
CASSMLAYNEQFF
>NA|TRBJ1-2|TRBV12-3/TRBV12-4|NA
TGTGCCAGCAGTAATGCCAACTATGGCTACACCTTC
CASSNANYGYTF
>NA|TRBJ2-4|TRBV3-1|NA
TGTGCCAGCAGCCAAGAGTCCCTAAAAAACATTCAGTACTTC
CASSQESLKNIQYF
>NA|TRBJ2-3|TRBV4-1|NA
TGCGCCAGCAGCCAAACCGGGGGCCGGGACCGTATAACAGATACGCAGTATTTT
CASSQTGGRDRITDTQYF
>NA|TRBJ2-5|TRBV20-1|NA
TGCAGTGCTCGGCGGGGCCAAGAGACCCAGTACTTC
CSARRGQETQYF
>NA|TRBJ2-2|TRBV2|NA
TGTGCCAGCAGTGATCAGGGTACCGGGGAGCTGTTTTTT
CASSDQGTGELFF
>NA|TRBJ2-3|TRBV27|NA
TGTGCCAGCAGTACGAACGCAGATACGCAGTATTTT
CASSTNADTQYF
>NA|TRBJ1-1|TRBV27|NA
TGTGCCAGCAGTTTATCGTGGGGTCCGGACGTAAACACTGAAGCTTTCTTT
CASSLSWGPDVNTEAFF
>TRBD1|TRBJ2-3|TRBV3-1|NA
TGTGCCAGCAGCCTAAGACAGGGGCCGGGAGATACGCAGTATTTT
CASSLRQGPGDTQYF
>TRBD1|TRBJ2-2|TRBV24-1|NA
TGTGCCACCGCGGGACAGGGGACCGGGGAGCTGTTTTTT
CATAGQGTGELFF
>NA|TRBJ2-4|TRBV7-2|NA
TGTGCCAGCAGCTTTACTCTAGCCAAAAACATTCAGTACTTC
CASSFTLAKNIQYF
>NA|TRBJ2-5|TRBV5-6|NA
TGTGCCAGCAGCTTCGACAACCAAGAGACCCAGTACTTC
CASSFDNQETQYF
>NA|TRBJ2-3|TRBV18|NA
TGTGCCAGCTCAGTGCAAGTCAGCACAGATACGCAGTATTTT
CASSVQVSTDTQYF
>NA|TRBJ2-5|TRBV12-3/TRBV12-4|NA
TGTGCCAGCAGTTTTAGCCGCAGGAGCCAAGAGACCCAGTACTTC
CASSFSRRSQETQYF
>NA|TRBJ2-5|TRBV20-1|NA
TGCAGTGCTGTGTGGGGGCTCCAAGAGACCCAGTACTTC
CSAVWGLQETQYF
>TRBD1|TRBJ2-7|TRBV4-1|NA
TGCGCCAGCCGGCCGACAGGGCAGTACGAGCAGTACTTC
CASRPTGQYEQYF
>TRBD1|TRBJ1-2|TRBV3-1|NA
TGTGCCAGCAGCCAAGGACGAGACAGGGGGTATGGCTACACCTTC
CASSQGRDRGYGYTF
>TRBD2|TRBJ2-7|TRBV3-1|few
TGTGCCAGCAGCCAGGGGACTAGCGGGGTCGTCTACGAGCAGTACTTC
CASSQGTSGVVYEQYF
>NA|TRBJ1-1|TRBV18|NA
TGTGCCAGCTCACCAGTCAGCTTGATGAACACTGAAGCTTTCTTT
CASSPVSLMNTEAFF
>NA|TRBJ2-1|TRBV29-1|NA
TGCAGCGTTGACGTGGCGGGCACCTACAATGAGCAGTTCTTC
CSVDVAGTYNEQFF
>NA|TRBJ1-5|TRBV24-1|NA
TGTGCCACCAGTGACCGGAGGAGCAATCAGCCCCAGCATTTT
CATSDRRSNQPQHF
>TRBD2|TRBJ2-3|TRBV29-1|NA
TGCAGCGCTAATACGTTAGCGGGAGGGCCAGGCACGCAGTATTTT
CSANTLAGGPGTQYF
>NA|TRBJ2-3|TRBV9|NA
TGTGCCAGCAGCGACACCGGGGCTTCAGATACGCAGTATTTT
CASSDTGASDTQYF
>TRBD2|TRBJ2-1|TRBV12-3/TRBV12-4|NA
TGTGCCAGCAGTTTAATCTGGGGACTAGCGGGAGTATTGAATGAGCAGTTCTTC
CASSLIWGLAGVLNEQFF
>TRBD2|TRBJ2-3|TRBV3-1|NA
TGTGCCAGCAGCTCTAGCGGGGGGACTGCAGATACGCAGTATTTT
CASSSSGGTADTQYF
>NA|TRBJ2-1|TRBV20-1|NA
TGCAGTGCTAGAGCAGGCAGCTTCTACAATGAGCAGTTCTTC
CSARAGSFYNEQFF
>TRBD1|TRBJ2-4|TRBV5-1|once
TGCGCCAGCAGCCCATCCGGGACAGAAAACATTCAGTACTTC
CASSPSGTENIQYF
>TRBD1|TRBJ2-5|TRBV12-3/TRBV12-4|once
TGTGCCAGCAGTTACGACAGGGGGGAGACCCAGTACTTC
CASSYDRGETQYF
>NA|TRBJ2-4|TRBV7-3|NA
TGTGCCAGCAGCTCTGGGCGGGGCGGTCCGGAGTACTTC
CASSSGRGGPEYF
>NA|TRBJ1-2|TRBV30|NA
TGTGCCTGGAGTTTTGGGGATGGCTACACCTTC
CAWSFGDGYTF
>TRBD2|TRBJ2-5|TRBV4-2|NA
TGTGCCAGCAGCCAAGTGCTAGCGGGAGGGCCTAGGGAGACCCAGTACTTC
CASSQVLAGGPRETQYF
>TRBD1|TRBJ2-3|TRBV28|NA
TGTGCCAGCATGCGACAGGGGGCAGATACGCAGTATTTT
CASMRQGADTQYF
>TRBD2|TRBJ2-1|TRBV2|NA
TGTGCCAGCAGGAGGGACTCCGGGACTAGCGGGAGTGATGAGCAGTTCTTC
CASRRDSGTSGSDEQFF
>NA|TRBJ2-5|TRBV20-1|NA
TGCAGTGCTAGAGTACCGGGGTCGGAGACCCAGTACTTC
CSARVPGSETQYF
>NA|TRBJ2-1|TRBV24-1|NA
TGTGCCACCAGTGACACAACGGACTTCTACAATGAGCAGTTCTTC
CATSDTTDFYNEQFF
>NA|TRBJ2-7|TRBV6-5|NA
TGTGCCAGCAGTGGCCGGTACGAGCAGTACTTC
CASSGRYEQYF
>TRBD2|TRBJ2-3|TRBV30|NA
TGTGCCTGGAGCACTAGCGGCCCAGATACGCAGTATTTT
CAWSTSGPDTQYF